Below are 11 T cell receptor beta chains sequenced from a single sample in a study of T cell repertoires in cytomegalovirus infection. TCRdb reanalysed the reads using MiXCR and keeps one entry per CDR3 protein. The sample lists approximately 100,000 distinct CDR3 sequences, about a quarter occurring once. What was sequenced was CD8+ T cells from PBMCs. The receptors were sampled from a human donor in good health (CMV status not recorded). Some clones in this sample may be carry-over from other donors' samples.

This clonotype was observed many times. The chain joins TRBV28 to TRBJ1-2, with D possibly TRBD1 on 5 matching bases. The V and J ends lost 6 bases and 7 bases respectively, with 18 bases between them. This CDR3 has 14 residues. Germline CDR1 MDHEN, CDR2 SYDVKM. CDR3 loop: CASRSSPGGTGYTF. For the CDR3, the DNA is TGTGCCAGCAGATCCTCACCCGGAGGGACTGGCTACACCTTC.

This clonotype was recorded many times. The rearrangement joins TRBV7-6 to TRBJ1-1, with D possibly being TRBD1 (6 bases). The CDR3 has 15 amino acids. V lost 5 bases and J 5 bases, leaving 18 bases between the germline ends. Germline CDR1 reads SGHVS; CDR2 reads FNYEAQ. CDR3 in DNA: TGTGCCAGCAGCCTGGGGGCGGGGGGGCTTACTGAAGCTTTCTTT. The encoded protein is CASSLGAGGLTEAFF.

In its sample, this clonotype was seen a few times. This rearrangement joins TRBV7-6 to TRBJ2-7; D is undetermined. Trimming removed 3 bases at V and 0 bases at J, with 9 bases between. This CDR3 region has 14 residues. CDR1 SGHVS and CDR2 FNYEAQ come from the germline V gene. CDR3 DNA sequence: TGTGCCAGCAGCTTGAATGAGGACTCCTACGAGCAGTACTTC. Its protein product is CASSLNEDSYEQYF.

There are a few counts of this clonotype. Here the CDR3 DNA reads TGTGCCAGCAGCAAACGACAGCGACTGGGGGGAGATACGCAGTATTTT. Amino acid sequence: CASSKRQRLGGDTQYF. V and J are TRBV7-2 and TRBJ2-3; perhaps TRBD2 as D (6 bases). The ends were cut back, 5 bases at V and 5 bases at J, with 20 bases in the middle. The germline V gene encodes CDR1 SGHTA and CDR2 FQGNSA. The CDR3 consists of 16 residues.

V gene TRBV24-1 combines with J gene TRBJ1-5; tentative D call: TRBD1 (5 bases). Trimming removed 5 bases at V and 5 bases at J, with 9 bases between. This CDR3 region has 13 residues. Germline loops: CDR1 KGHDR, CDR2 SFDVKD. CDR3 in DNA: TGTGCCACCAGTGGGGGCAACGATCAGCCCCAGCATTTT. Its translation is CATSGGNDQPQHF.

This clonotype was picked up a small number of times. V gene TRBV25-1 combines with J gene TRBJ2-7, with no clear D. The CDR3 loop spans 13 amino acids. Germline CDR1 reads MGHDK; CDR2 reads SYGVNS. V gave up 1 base and J gave up 9 bases, with 13 bases separating them. This CDR3 is CASSESAVVPQYF. CDR3 nucleotide sequence: TGTGCCAGCAGTGAATCGGCCGTGGTACCGCAGTACTTC.

This clonotype was detected many times. This chain connects TRBV7-9 to TRBJ2-1; D gene uncertain. The CDR3 is 13 residues long. The germline gives CDR1 SEHNR, CDR2 FQNEAQ (reference sequence). The V end was cut by 3 bases, the J end by 8 bases, with 11 bases between. The CDR3 nucleotides are TGTGCCAGCAGCTTGCCCTCCGAGGATGAGCAGTTCTTC. Its protein product is CASSLPSEDEQFF.

This clonotype was seen repeatedly, ten times or more. The chain couples TRBV6-2 or TRBV6-3 to TRBJ2-1; 9 nucleotides line up with TRBD2. Germline trimming cut 2 bases from V and 8 bases from J; bases unmatched to any gene: 4. The germline gives CDR1 MNHEY, CDR2 SVGEGT. The CDR3 is 14 amino acids. The CDR3 DNA is TGTGCCAGCAGTTACCCGGGACTAGCAGATGAGCAGTTCTTC. As protein: CASSYPGLADEQFF.

This clonotype was counted ten times or more. The chain couples TRBV4-3 to TRBJ2-7; D is uncertain. With 0 bases removed from V and 5 bases from J, the gap between germline ends came to 5 bases. Germline-derived CDR1 and CDR2 are LGHNA and YSLEER. The CDR3 is 12 amino acids. The DNA for the CDR3 is TGCGCCAGCAGCCAAGATAGTAACGAGCAGTACTTC. This codes for CASSQDSNEQYF.

The chain links TRBV28 to TRBJ1-2; D not resolved. Germline V gives CDR1 MDHEN, CDR2 SYDVKM. V lost 6 bases, J lost 5 bases, and 19 bases lay in between. The length of the CDR3 is 15 residues. CDR3 in amino acids: CASRITWVGGYGYTF. The CDR3 DNA is TGTGCCAGCAGAATTACGTGGGTCGGAGGATATGGCTACACCTTC.

This clonotype was seen only a few times. The CDR3 protein is CASSEGIAGAFIVTQYF. The CDR3 DNA reads TGCGCCAGCAGTGAGGGAATAGCGGGGGCGTTCATCGTGACGCAGTATTTT. This chain connects TRBV10-2 to TRBJ2-3, with 9 bases fitting TRBD2. The CDR3 loop spans 17 amino acids. CDR1 and CDR2 from the germline V gene are WSHSY and SAAADI. The J segment lost 9 bases and the V segment lost 2 bases, leaving 15 bases of the junction unmatched.